This T cell receptor beta chain derives from a study of shared clonotypes between healthy human individuals. The study, taken as a whole, reports: The study drew on few donors, limiting represented genetic and exposure-history diversity. Naive CD4 clonotypes overlapped across a few donors at approximately 4.5%.

In replicate PCRs of sorted subsets, around 0.2 ug DNA, approximately 32,000 T cell genomes, was used. Clones were read by immunoSEQ multiplex PCR, and TCRdb kept only the in-frame ones, dropping some. Counted here are 600,000 to 750,000 clones, over 55% occurring once; the ten biggest clones make up roughly 1.8%. The CDR3 contains 15 residues. Trimming took 2 bases from V and 8 from J; bases not matched to a gene: 7. Germline values: CDR1 MDHEN, CDR2 SYDVKM. Points on this clone: The antigen remains undetermined.

There were only Caucasian adults among the donors, and all lived in Nashville, Tennessee. The chain couples TRBV28 to TRBJ2-1; 9 nucleotides match TRBD2. The TCR originated in a woman between 25 and 40 years old in good health. The sequenced sample consisted of memory CD4+ T cells sorted from blood. The subset is: CD45RA-negative fraction. This chain's CDR3 is CASSLAGGPVYEQFF. The CDR3 DNA reads as TGTGCCAGCAGTTTAGCGGGAGGGCCTGTATATGAGCAGTTCTTC.